The table lists the clone carrying this T cell receptor beta chain with a few counts. The antigen is undetermined. The entry originates in a study of T cell repertoires in cytomegalovirus infection. TCRdb fed the reads into MiXCR, producing one record per CDR3 protein. In the table there are about 500,000 distinct CDR3 sequences, around a third of which are singletons. The CDR3 spans 17 residues. J lost 2 bases, V lost 0 bases, and 6 bases had no gene match. CDR1 is SGHVS, CDR2 FNYEAQ, per germline. The V call is TRBV7-6, the J call TRBJ2-1; TRBD2 matches 8 bases. This clonotype was sampled from a human donor in good health (CMV status not recorded). Some clones in this sample may be carry-over from other donors' samples. The sequences come from cultured PBMCs, collected from culture after CMV antigen stimulation. CDR3 amino acids: CASSLARSGTTYNEQFF. Here the CDR3 DNA reads TGTGCCAGCAGCTTAGCCCGTAGCGGGACAACCTACAATGAGCAGTTCTTC.